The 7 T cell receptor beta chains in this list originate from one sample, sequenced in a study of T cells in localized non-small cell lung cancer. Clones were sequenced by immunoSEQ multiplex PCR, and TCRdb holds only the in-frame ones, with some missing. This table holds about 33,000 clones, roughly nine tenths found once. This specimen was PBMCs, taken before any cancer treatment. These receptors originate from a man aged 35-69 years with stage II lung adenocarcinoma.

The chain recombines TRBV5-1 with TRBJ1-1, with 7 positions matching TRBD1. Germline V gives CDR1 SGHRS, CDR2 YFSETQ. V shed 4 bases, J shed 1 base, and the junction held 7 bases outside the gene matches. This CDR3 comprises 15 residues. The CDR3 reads CASSGGDRSNTEAFF. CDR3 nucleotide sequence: TGCGCCAGCAGCGGAGGGGACAGATCGAACACTGAAGCTTTCTTT.

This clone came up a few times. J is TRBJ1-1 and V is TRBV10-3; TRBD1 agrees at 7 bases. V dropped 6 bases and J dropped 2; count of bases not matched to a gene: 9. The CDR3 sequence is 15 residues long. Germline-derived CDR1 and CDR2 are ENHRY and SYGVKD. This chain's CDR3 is CAIRLTGTVNTEAFF. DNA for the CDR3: TGTGCCATCAGGCTCACCGGGACAGTTAACACTGAAGCTTTCTTT.

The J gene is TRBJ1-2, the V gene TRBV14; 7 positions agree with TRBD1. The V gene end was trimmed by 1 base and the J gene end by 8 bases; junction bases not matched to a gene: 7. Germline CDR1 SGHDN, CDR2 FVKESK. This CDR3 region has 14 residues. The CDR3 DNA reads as TGTGCCAGCAGCCAAGCAGGGGGAGACGGGGGCTACACCTTC. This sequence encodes CASSQAGGDGGYTF.

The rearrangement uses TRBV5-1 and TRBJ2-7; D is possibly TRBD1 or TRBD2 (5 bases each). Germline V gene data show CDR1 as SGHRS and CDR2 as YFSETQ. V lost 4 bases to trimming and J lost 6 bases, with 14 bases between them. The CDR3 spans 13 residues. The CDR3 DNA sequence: TGCGCCAGCAGCGTCCGGGACGGAGGCGAGCAGTACTTC. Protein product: CASSVRDGGEQYF.

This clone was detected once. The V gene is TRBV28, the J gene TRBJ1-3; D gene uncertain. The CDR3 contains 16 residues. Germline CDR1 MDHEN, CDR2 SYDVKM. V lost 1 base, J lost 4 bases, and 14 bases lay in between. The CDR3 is CASSLSGLSRGNTIYF. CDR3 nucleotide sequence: TGTGCCAGCAGTTTATCCGGACTCTCCCGGGGAAACACCATATATTTT.

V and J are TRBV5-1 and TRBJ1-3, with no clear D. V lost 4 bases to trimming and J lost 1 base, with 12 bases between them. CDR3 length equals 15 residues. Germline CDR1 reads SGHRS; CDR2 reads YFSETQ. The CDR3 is CASSASALSGNTIYF. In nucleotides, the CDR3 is TGCGCCAGCAGCGCCAGTGCCCTATCTGGAAACACCATATATTTT.

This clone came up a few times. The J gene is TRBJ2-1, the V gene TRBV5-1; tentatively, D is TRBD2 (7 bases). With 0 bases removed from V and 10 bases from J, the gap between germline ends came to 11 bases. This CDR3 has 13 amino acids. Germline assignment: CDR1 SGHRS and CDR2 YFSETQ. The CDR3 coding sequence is TGCGCCAGCAGCTTGGAGGGGAGGGGGGAGCAGTTCTTC. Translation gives CASSLEGRGEQFF.